This passage covers 21 T cell receptor beta chains from one sample sequenced in a study of shared clonotypes between healthy human individuals. The repertoire was sequenced with immunoSEQ multiplex PCR; TCRdb's copy has only in-frame clones and lacks some. The sample has around 1.5 million clones; 95% to 99% are singletons. Sequenced input: naive CD4+ T cells sorted from blood. Subset in this sample: CD45RA+ positively selected. The receptors were gathered from a man younger than 40 in good health.

The chain links TRBV6-6 to TRBJ2-7, with D hard to call. The germline gives CDR1 MNHNY, CDR2 SVGAGI (reference sequence). Trimming shortened V by 6 bases and J by 2 bases, and 11 bases separated the two germline ends. The CDR3 is 13 residues long. The DNA for the CDR3 is TGTGCCAGCAGCCTAACCCCCCCCTACGAGCAGTACTTC. The encoded protein is CASSLTPPYEQYF.

V usage is TRBV7-9 and J usage is TRBJ2-5; unclear D gene. CDR3 length: 13 amino acids. V lost 2 bases to trimming and J lost 0 bases, with 4 bases between them. Germline lookup yields CDR1 SEHNR and CDR2 FQNEAQ (reference sequence). Written as DNA, the CDR3 is TGTGCCAGCAGCTTAAGGGACCAAGAGACCCAGTACTTC. It translates to CASSLRDQETQYF.

The CDR3 region has the DNA TGTGCCAGCAGCCAAACACAATACGAGCAGTACTTC. Its protein is CASSQTQYEQYF. The rearrangement uses TRBV7-9 and TRBJ2-7; no firm D call. The CDR3 has 12 amino acids. V was shortened by 5 bases and J by 4 bases, with 9 bases between the two germline ends. Germline assignment: CDR1 SEHNR and CDR2 FQNEAQ (reference sequence).

The chain links TRBV11-2 to TRBJ2-7, with D tentatively TRBD1 or TRBD2 (5 bases each). The V gene's germline CDR1 is SGHAT and CDR2 FQNNGV. This CDR3 has 16 residues. The V end lost 5 bases, the J end lost 1 base, and 18 bases lay between the germline ends. This chain's CDR3 is CASSVFRGETSYEQYF. The CDR3 nucleotides are TGTGCCAGCAGCGTGTTTAGGGGAGAAACATCCTACGAGCAGTACTTC. The variable domain in full, with the rest retrieved from reference TRBV11-2 and TRBJ2-7, is EAGVAQSPRYKIIEKRQSVAFWCNPISGHATLYWYQQILGQGPKLLIQFQNNGVVDDSQLPKDRFSAERLKGVDSTLKIQPAKLEDSAVYLCASSVFRGETSYEQYFGPGTRLTVT.

The rearrangement joins TRBV5-3 to TRBJ2-1, with a tentative D call TRBD1 (5 bases). TRBV5-3 is recorded as an ORF, its role being uncertain. The length of the CDR3 is 15 residues. The V gene lost 2 bases and the J gene lost 9 bases, with 18 bases spanning the gap. CDR3 DNA sequence: TGTGCCAGAAGCTTAGGAATTGGGGTTACAGGTGAGCAGTTCTTC. Translation gives CARSLGIGVTGEQFF.

A note on this clone: This sample also contains other DNA sequences that code for the same CDR3. This chain uses TRBV28 with TRBJ2-7, with D unclear. The CDR3 is 12 amino acids. V was pared by 2 bases and J by 3 bases, with 5 bases between. Germline-derived CDR1 and CDR2 are MDHEN and SYDVKM. CDR3 bases: TGTGCCAGCAGTTTAAGGGTCTACGAGCAGTACTTC. This sequence encodes CASSLRVYEQYF.

The rearrangement joins TRBV6-5 to TRBJ2-7; 9 bases align to TRBD1. V shed 11 bases and J 4 bases; nucleotides not matched to a gene: 6. Germline CDR1 MNHEY, CDR2 SVGAGI. This CDR3 is built from 12 residues. The CDR3 DNA reads TGTGCCGTTAGACAGGGGGTGTACGAGCAGTACTTC. It encodes CAVRQGVYEQYF.

The CDR3: CASSYWDREDTQYF. The CDR3 DNA reads TGTGCCAGCAGTTATTGGGACAGGGAGGATACGCAGTATTTT. The chain has TRBV6-6 and TRBJ2-3; 9 nucleotides match TRBD1. Germline CDR1 is MNHNY and CDR2 is SVGAGI (reference sequence). The CDR3 loop spans 14 amino acids. V was pared by 3 bases and J by 6 bases, with 4 bases of the junction left unmatched.

V is TRBV29-1 and J is TRBJ1-2; D remains ambiguous. Trimming removed 6 bases from V and 6 bases from J, with 26 bases in between. Germline-derived CDR1 and CDR2 are SQVTM and ANQGSEA. The CDR3 has 16 amino acids. This CDR3 reads CSVGSGILAARNGYTF. The CDR3 nucleotides read TGCAGCGTGGGATCGGGTATTTTGGCGGCCCGAAATGGCTACACCTTC.

The CDR3: CASSKRTGGYEQYF. CDR3 DNA sequence: TGTGCCAGCAGTAAGAGGACAGGGGGCTACGAGCAGTACTTC. The chain carries TRBV27 and TRBJ2-7; TRBD1 matches at 10 bases. The CDR3 has 14 amino acids. Germline V gene data show CDR1 as MNHEY and CDR2 as SMNVEV (reference sequence). Trimming removed 5 bases from V and 3 bases from J; junction bases left unmatched: 4.

V is TRBV27 and J is TRBJ2-5; perhaps TRBD2 as D (6 bases). Trimming left V 2 bases short and J 2 bases short, with 12 bases between. The CDR3 has 15 residues. Per germline, CDR1 MNHEY and CDR2 SMNVEV (reference sequence). The CDR3: CASSLPPGSQETQYF. The CDR3 DNA sequence: TGTGCCAGCAGTTTACCCCCCGGGAGTCAAGAGACCCAGTACTTC.

V is TRBV28 and J is TRBJ1-1; 7 bases align to TRBD1. Germline V lookup: CDR1 MDHEN, CDR2 SYDVKM. The V gene end was trimmed by 5 bases and the J gene end by 5 bases; junction bases not matched to a gene: 8. The CDR3 consists of 14 residues. CDR3 sequence reads: CASSTGARYTEAFF. CDR3 bases: TGTGCCAGCAGTACAGGGGCGAGATATACTGAAGCTTTCTTT. The full variable domain, with the rest looked up from reference TRBV28 and TRBJ1-1, is DVKVTQSSRYLVKRTGEKVFLECVQDMDHENMFWYRQDPGLGLRLIYFSYDVKMKEKGDIPEGYSVSREKKERFSLILESASTNQTSMYLCASSTGARYTEAFFGQGTRLTVV.

The chain combines TRBV4-3 with TRBJ2-2, with 9 positions matching TRBD2. The CDR3 length is 18 residues. The V gene end was trimmed by 2 bases and the J gene end by 4 bases; junction bases not matched to a gene: 11. CDR1 LGHNA and CDR2 YSLEER come from the germline V gene. The DNA of the CDR3 is TGCGCCAGCAGCCAATTCCCCGCGGGGGGGGCGCGCACCGGGGAGCTGTTTTTT. Residues: CASSQFPAGGARTGELFF.

The CDR3 region is CAISGADPLEKLFF. Written as DNA, the CDR3 is TGTGCCATCAGTGGTGCTGACCCTTTGGAAAAACTGTTTTTT. V is TRBV10-3 and J is TRBJ1-4; D is undetermined. The CDR3 spans 14 residues. Per the germline V gene, CDR1 is ENHRY and CDR2 is SYGVKD. Trimming left V 4 bases short and J 8 bases short, with 14 bases between.

V is TRBV5-1 and J is TRBJ2-1; 8 bases fit TRBD2. In germline, CDR1 is SGHRS, CDR2 YFSETQ. With V trimmed by 0 bases and J by 5 bases, 7 bases remained unmatched. There are 16 residues in the CDR3. CDR3 nucleotides: TGCGCCAGCAGCTTGGCGGCGGGAGGTGTCGACAATGAGCAGTTCTTC. This encodes CASSLAAGGVDNEQFF. The whole variable domain, filled in from reference TRBV5-1 and TRBJ2-1, reads KAGVTQTPRYLIKTRGQQVTLSCSPISGHRSVSWYQQTPGQGLQFLFEYFSETQRNKGNFPGRFSGRQFSNSRSEMNVSTLELGDSALYLCASSLAAGGVDNEQFFGPGTRLTVL.

This clone was observed a single time. The chain carries TRBV28 and TRBJ1-2; 10 bases map to TRBD1. The CDR3 totals 14 residues. The V gene's germline CDR1 is MDHEN and CDR2 SYDVKM. V lost 6 bases to trimming and J lost 4 bases; unmatched junction nucleotides: 5. The CDR3: CASRQGQGVYGYTF. CDR3 in DNA: TGTGCCAGCAGACAAGGACAGGGGGTCTATGGCTACACCTTC.

V is TRBV5-6 and J is TRBJ2-1; 8 bases are shared with TRBD1. Germline V gene data show CDR1 as SGHDT and CDR2 as YYEEEE. The CDR3 loop spans 14 amino acids. The V and J ends lost 3 bases and 7 bases, in that order; junction bases with no gene match: 6. In DNA form, the CDR3 reads TGTGCCAGCAGCTCAGGACAGGGTTGGAATGAGCAGTTCTTC. Amino acids: CASSSGQGWNEQFF.

This clone came up a few times. Other DNA sequences in the sample encode the same CDR3. This chain links TRBV5-1 with TRBJ2-7; D is unresolved. Deletions cut 0 bases from V and 3 bases from J, with 4 bases between. The germline V gene encodes CDR1 SGHRS and CDR2 YFSETQ. The CDR3 runs 12 residues. The chain's CDR3 is CASSLDNYEQYF. The CDR3 DNA is TGCGCCAGCAGCTTGGACAACTACGAGCAGTACTTC. Full variable domain (outside the CDR3, taken from reference TRBV5-1 and TRBJ2-7): KAGVTQTPRYLIKTRGQQVTLSCSPISGHRSVSWYQQTPGQGLQFLFEYFSETQRNKGNFPGRFSGRQFSNSRSEMNVSTLELGDSALYLCASSLDNYEQYFGPGTRLTVT.

Remarks on this clone: This CDR3 fails to terminate in the conserved phenylalanine or tryptophan, so it likely reflects a read error. No DNA is shown, since the ends of the CDR3 on it are uncertain; the CDR3 is the one TCRdb lists. The rearrangement joins TRBV12-5 to TRBJ2-7; the table's D gene call, TRBD2, was not cross checked with the DNA. The CDR3 has 10 residues if both end residues are counted. Germline CDR1 and CDR2: LGHNT and FRNRAP. The CDR3 spells CASGFGRGPT.

The chain has TRBV11-2 and TRBJ2-3; D is undetermined. Trimming removed 3 bases at V and 4 bases at J, with 5 bases between. This CDR3 comprises 12 residues. Germline V gives CDR1 SGHAT, CDR2 FQNNGV. The CDR3 here is CASSLGSDTQYF. The DNA of the CDR3 is TGTGCCAGCAGCTTGGGGTCAGATACGCAGTATTTT.

The J gene is TRBJ1-5, the V gene TRBV6-5; D gene ambiguous. The CDR3 is made up of 16 amino acids. The ends were cut back, 0 bases at V and 0 bases at J, with 9 bases in the middle. The germline CDR1 and CDR2 sequences are MNHEY and SVGAGI. The CDR3 DNA reads as TGTGCCAGCAGTTACTCGGCCAGTACTAGCAATCAGCCCCAGCATTTT. Residues: CASSYSASTSNQPQHF.